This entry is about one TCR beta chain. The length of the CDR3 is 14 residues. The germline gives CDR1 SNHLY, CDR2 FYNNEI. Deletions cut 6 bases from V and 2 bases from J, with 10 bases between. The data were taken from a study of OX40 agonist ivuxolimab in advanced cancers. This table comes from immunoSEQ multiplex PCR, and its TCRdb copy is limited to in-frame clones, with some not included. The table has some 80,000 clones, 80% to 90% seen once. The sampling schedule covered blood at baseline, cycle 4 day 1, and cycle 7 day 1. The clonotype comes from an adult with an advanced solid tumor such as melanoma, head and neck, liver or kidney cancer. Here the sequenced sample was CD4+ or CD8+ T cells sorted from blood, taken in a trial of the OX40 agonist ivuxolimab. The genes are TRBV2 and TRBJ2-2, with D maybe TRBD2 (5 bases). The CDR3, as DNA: TGTGCCAGCAGGGTCGAGGGCAACACCGGGGAGCTGTTTTTT. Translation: CASRVEGNTGELFF.